These 11 T cell receptor beta chains share one sample of origin, sequenced in a study of response to subunit inactivated influenza vaccine. TCRdb processed the RT-PCR reads anew with MiXCR; each CDR3 protein has one entry. Altogether under 200,000 distinct CDR3 sequences are present, 11% being singletons, with the ten largest covering about an eighth. Material: non-naive T cells sorted from PBMCs, obtained roughly 45 days after vaccination. Receptors were obtained from a man aged 45-65 years who received an inactivated influenza vaccine.

This clonotype has only a few counts. The chain combines TRBV18 with TRBJ1-5; no clear D. CDR1 and CDR2 (germline): KGHSH, LQKENI. The CDR3 is made up of 15 amino acids. Trimming shortened V by 2 bases and J by 1 base, and 9 bases separated the two germline ends. CDR3 sequence: CASSPNVGSNQPQHF. The CDR3 coding sequence is TGTGCCAGCTCACCAAACGTGGGGAGCAATCAGCCCCAGCATTTT.

This clonotype was detected many times. The chain is built from TRBV5-1 and TRBJ2-3, with D unclear. V gave up 0 bases and J gave up 0 bases, with 8 bases separating them. The CDR3 runs to 15 residues. CDR1 is SGHRS, CDR2 YFSETQ, per germline. Here the CDR3 DNA reads TGCGCCAGCAGCTTGGAGGCCGGAAGCACAGATACGCAGTATTTT. Translated, it gives CASSLEAGSTDTQYF.

This clonotype appeared a few times. The chain combines TRBV24-1 with TRBJ2-2; D is perhaps TRBD2 (5 bases). Germline V gives CDR1 KGHDR, CDR2 SFDVKD. Trimming cost V 2 bases and J 5 bases, with 11 bases left between them. This CDR3 is built from 15 residues. Here the CDR3 DNA reads TGTGCCACCAGTGATTGGCCCACGGGGACCGGGGAGCTGTTTTTT. Its translation: CATSDWPTGTGELFF.

This clonotype was seen ten or more times. This chain links TRBV5-1 with TRBJ2-2; the D is unclear. The germline V gene encodes CDR1 SGHRS and CDR2 YFSETQ. With 4 bases removed from V and 2 bases from J, the gap between germline ends came to 12 bases. The CDR3 length is 15 residues. DNA of the CDR3: TGCGCCAGCAGCCCGGACCGGTATAACACCGGGGAGCTGTTTTTT. Its protein is CASSPDRYNTGELFF.

This clonotype came up a few times. This chain connects TRBV28 to TRBJ2-7; tentatively, D is TRBD2 (5 bases). V lost 3 bases and J lost 0, with 18 bases in between. CDR1 and CDR2 from the germline V gene are MDHEN and SYDVKM. The CDR3 has 17 amino acids. CDR3 protein: CASSLVIALSSSYEQYF. CDR3 nucleotide sequence: TGTGCCAGCAGTTTGGTTATAGCGCTATCCAGCTCCTACGAGCAGTACTTC.

This clonotype was seen ten or more times. This rearrangement joins TRBV4-2 to TRBJ2-3; 15 bases are shared with TRBD2. CDR3 length: 18 residues. Unmatched junction bases numbered 7, after V lost 4 bases and J lost 2 bases. The V gene's germline CDR1 is LGHNA and CDR2 YNFKEQ. DNA of the CDR3: TGTGCCAGCAGCCCACAAGGGACTAGCGGGGGGACCACAGATACGCAGTATTTT. It is translated as CASSPQGTSGGTTDTQYF.

This clonotype appeared once. The chain recombines TRBV6-1 with TRBJ2-2; 10 bases are shared with TRBD1. V lost 10 bases, J lost 4 bases, and 12 bases stayed unmatched. From germline, CDR1 is MNHNS and CDR2 SASEGT. This CDR3 region has 16 residues. The CDR3 region has the DNA TGTGCCAATAAAAGGGGAGGGACAGGGGTCACCGGGGAGCTGTTTTTT. It yields the protein CANKRGGTGVTGELFF.

This clonotype showed up just a few times. J is TRBJ2-1 and V is TRBV4-3; TRBD1 matches at 9 bases. The CDR3 covers 14 residues. Germline CDR1 reads LGHNA; CDR2 reads YSLEER. V shed 3 bases, J shed 8 bases, and the junction held 5 bases outside the gene matches. Here the CDR3 reads CASSQGQGPYEQFF. The CDR3 nucleotides are TGCGCCAGCAGCCAGGGACAGGGACCCTATGAGCAGTTCTTC.

This clonotype showed up just a few times. The V and J genes are TRBV28 and TRBJ2-1, with D uncertain. Germline-derived CDR1 and CDR2 are MDHEN and SYDVKM. The CDR3 totals 17 residues. V lost 3 bases and J lost 3, with 18 bases in between. The CDR3 region is CASSFPLSGALYNEQFF. The CDR3 DNA sequence: TGTGCCAGCAGTTTCCCCCTCTCGGGCGCCCTCTACAATGAGCAGTTCTTC.

This clonotype has more than one count but fewer than ten. The CDR3 DNA follows: TGTGCCATCAGTGAGTCACGACAGGGGTCCTATGGCTACACCTTC. Encoded protein: CAISESRQGSYGYTF. This chain connects TRBV10-3 to TRBJ1-2; 8 nucleotides match TRBD1. CDR3 length equals 15 residues. J was trimmed by 4 bases and V by 0 bases; bases with no gene match: 4. Per germline, CDR1 ENHRY and CDR2 SYGVKD.

This clonotype was counted at least ten times. The V gene is TRBV11-2, the J gene TRBJ1-6; 7 positions agree with TRBD1. Per germline, CDR1 SGHAT and CDR2 FQNNGV. This CDR3 is 14 amino acids long. The V and J ends lost 2 bases and 7 bases, in that order; junction bases with no gene match: 2. Here the CDR3 DNA reads TGTGCCAGCAGCTTATCCAGGGGGAATTCACCCCTCCACTTT. Encoded protein: CASSLSRGNSPLHF.